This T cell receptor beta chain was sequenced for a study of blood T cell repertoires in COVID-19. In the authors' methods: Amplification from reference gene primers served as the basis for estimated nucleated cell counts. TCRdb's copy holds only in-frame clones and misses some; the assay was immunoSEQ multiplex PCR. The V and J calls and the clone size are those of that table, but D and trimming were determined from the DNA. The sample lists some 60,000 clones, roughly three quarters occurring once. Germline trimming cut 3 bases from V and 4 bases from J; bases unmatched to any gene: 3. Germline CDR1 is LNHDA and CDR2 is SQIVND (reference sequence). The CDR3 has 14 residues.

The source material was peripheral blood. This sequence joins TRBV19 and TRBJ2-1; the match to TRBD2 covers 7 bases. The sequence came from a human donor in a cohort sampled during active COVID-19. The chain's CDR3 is CASSIQRGYNEQFF. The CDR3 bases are TGTGCCAGTAGTATCCAGCGGGGATACAATGAGCAGTTCTTC. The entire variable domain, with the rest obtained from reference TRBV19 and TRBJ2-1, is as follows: DGGITQSPKYLFRKEGQNVTLSCEQNLNHDAMYWYRQDPGQGLRLIYYSQIVNDFQKGDIAEGYSVSREKKESFPLTVTSAQKNPTAFYLCASSIQRGYNEQFFGPGTRLTVL.